This TCR beta chain was recorded in a study of T cell responses to AZD1222 COVID-19 vaccine. Clones were sequenced by immunoSEQ multiplex PCR, and TCRdb holds only the in-frame ones, with some missing. The sample consists of roughly 55,000 clones, roughly 85% of them appearing once. CDR1 is SGHRS, CDR2 YFSETQ, per germline. The CDR3 loop spans 15 amino acids. The ends lost 4 bases at V and 3 bases at J; junction bases unmatched: 5. The V gene is TRBV5-1, the J gene TRBJ2-4; 9 nucleotides match TRBD1. This TCR came from an adult in good health. Source: peripheral blood, taken on day 0 of AZD1222 vaccination. Here the CDR3 reads CASSLTGGDKNIQYF. The CDR3 DNA sequence: TGCGCCAGCAGCCTGACAGGGGGGGACAAAAACATTCAGTACTTC.